The entry below gives a single T cell receptor beta chain sequence along with its context. Its antigen is not known. These data come from a study of human T cells and chemical hapten exposure. Overall study context: Readings were taken at 6 days from patch tests that had applied 0.01% DPC to the upper back. Enrolled patients were predominantly female and had alopecia areata, totalis or universalis.

The CDR3 contains 17 residues. V lost 6 bases to trimming and J lost 2 bases, with 23 bases between them. CDR1 is SGHTA, CDR2 FQGNSA, per germline. Study-wide findings and caveats: There was no change with DPC sensitization in TCRs above 1 in 1000 frequency.

Individual cDNA molecules in this library carried unique molecular identifiers. Each CDR3 protein gets one entry after TCRdb re-called the RACE reads with MiXCR. The table has 70,000 to 75,000 distinct CDR3 sequences, approximately 29% seen once; the top ten hold approximately 9.1%. Time point reported: patch test 1, 2 weeks after DPC sensitization. The treatment here: therapeutic diphenylcyclopropenone sensitization with weekly scalp DPC. The source was whole blood, collected in connection with sensitization to the hapten diphenylcyclopropenone (DPC). The source of this sequence is a man between 35 and 55 years old with alopecia areata. Some clones in this sample may be carry-over from other donors' samples. The chain couples TRBV7-2 to TRBJ2-7, with D perhaps matching TRBD1 or TRBD2 (5 bases each). This CDR3 is CASSFRARDLIAYEQYF. CDR3 DNA: TGTGCCAGCAGTTTCCGAGCCCGGGACCTAATTGCCTACGAGCAGTACTTC.